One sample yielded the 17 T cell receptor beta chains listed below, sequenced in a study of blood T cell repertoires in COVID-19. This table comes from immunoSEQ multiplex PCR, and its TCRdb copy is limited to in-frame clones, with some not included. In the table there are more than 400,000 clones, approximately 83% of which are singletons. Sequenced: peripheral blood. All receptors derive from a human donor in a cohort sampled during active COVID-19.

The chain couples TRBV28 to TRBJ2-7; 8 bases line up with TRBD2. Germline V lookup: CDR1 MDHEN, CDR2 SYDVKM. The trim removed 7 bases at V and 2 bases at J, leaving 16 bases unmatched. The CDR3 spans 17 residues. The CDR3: CASTKKFFGGRPYEQYF. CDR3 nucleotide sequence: TGTGCCAGCACCAAAAAATTTTTTGGCGGGAGGCCCTACGAGCAGTACTTC. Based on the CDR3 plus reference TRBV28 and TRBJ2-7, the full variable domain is DVKVTQSSRYLVKRTGEKVFLECVQDMDHENMFWYRQDPGLGLRLIYFSYDVKMKEKGDIPEGYSVSREKKERFSLILESASTNQTSMYLCASTKKFFGGRPYEQYFGPGTRLTVT.

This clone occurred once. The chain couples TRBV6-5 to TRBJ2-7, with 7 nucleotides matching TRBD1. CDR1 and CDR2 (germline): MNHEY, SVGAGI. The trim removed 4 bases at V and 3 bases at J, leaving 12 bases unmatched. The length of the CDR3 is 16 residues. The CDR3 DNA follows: TGTGCCAGCAGTTCGCCCAGGACAGGAACGAACTACGAGCAGTACTTC. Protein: CASSSPRTGTNYEQYF.

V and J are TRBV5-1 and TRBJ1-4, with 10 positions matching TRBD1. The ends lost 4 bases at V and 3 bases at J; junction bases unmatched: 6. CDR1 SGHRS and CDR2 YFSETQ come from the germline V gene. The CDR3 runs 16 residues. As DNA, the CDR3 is TGCGCCAGCAGCCTTTCGACAGGGGGCTCTAATGAAAAACTGTTTTTT. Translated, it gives CASSLSTGGSNEKLFF.

In DNA form, the CDR3 reads TGTGCCAGCAGTTTTACAGGGGATCAGCCCCAGCATTTT. Its protein is CASSFTGDQPQHF. The V call is TRBV12-3 or TRBV12-4, the J call TRBJ1-5; 7 nucleotides agree with TRBD1. The CDR3 has 13 amino acids. With V trimmed by 3 bases and J by 5 bases, 1 base remained unmatched.

The CDR3 spells CASSAPGQGKALHF. CDR3 in DNA: TGTGCCAGCAGTGCCCCTGGACAGGGCAAGGCCCTCCACTTT. This chain connects TRBV28 to TRBJ1-6; 8 positions agree with TRBD1. CDR1 and CDR2 from the germline V gene are MDHEN and SYDVKM. V gave up 5 bases and J gave up 14 bases; unmatched junction bases: 11. The CDR3 runs 14 residues.

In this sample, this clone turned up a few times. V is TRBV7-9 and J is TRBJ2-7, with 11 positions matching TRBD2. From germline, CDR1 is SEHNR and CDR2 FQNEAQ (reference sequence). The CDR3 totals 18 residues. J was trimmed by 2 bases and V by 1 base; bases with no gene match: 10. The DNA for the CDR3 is TGTGCCAGCAGCTTAGGAGGGACTAGCGGCCCCGACCCCTACGAGCAGTACTTC. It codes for CASSLGGTSGPDPYEQYF.

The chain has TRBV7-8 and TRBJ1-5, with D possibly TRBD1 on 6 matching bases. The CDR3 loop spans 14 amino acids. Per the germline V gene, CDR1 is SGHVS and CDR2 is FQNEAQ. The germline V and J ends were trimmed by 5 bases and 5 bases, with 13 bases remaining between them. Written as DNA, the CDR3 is TGTGCCAGCAGCCACAGGGAACCCTATCAGCCCCAGCATTTT. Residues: CASSHREPYQPQHF.

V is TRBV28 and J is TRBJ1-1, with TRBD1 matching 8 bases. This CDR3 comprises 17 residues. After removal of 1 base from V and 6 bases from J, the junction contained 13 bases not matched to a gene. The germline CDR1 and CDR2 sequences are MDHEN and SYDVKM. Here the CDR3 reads CASSLYASGQEPAEAFF. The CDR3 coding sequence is TGTGCCAGCAGTTTATACGCCTCGGGACAGGAGCCGGCTGAAGCTTTCTTT.

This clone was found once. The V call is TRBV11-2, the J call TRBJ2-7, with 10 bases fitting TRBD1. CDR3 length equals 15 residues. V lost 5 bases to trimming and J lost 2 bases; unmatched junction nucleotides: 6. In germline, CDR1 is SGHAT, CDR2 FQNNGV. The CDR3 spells CASSVGQGVAYEQYF. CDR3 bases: TGTGCCAGCAGCGTCGGACAGGGGGTCGCCTACGAGCAGTACTTC. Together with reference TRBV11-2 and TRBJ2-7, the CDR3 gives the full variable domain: EAGVAQSPRYKIIEKRQSVAFWCNPISGHATLYWYQQILGQGPKLLIQFQNNGVVDDSQLPKDRFSAERLKGVDSTLKIQPAKLEDSAVYLCASSVGQGVAYEQYFGPGTRLTVT.

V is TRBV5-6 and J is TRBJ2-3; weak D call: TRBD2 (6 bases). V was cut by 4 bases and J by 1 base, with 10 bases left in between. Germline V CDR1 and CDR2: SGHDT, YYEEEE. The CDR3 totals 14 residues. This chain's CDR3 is CASSRDLRTDTQYF. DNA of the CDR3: TGTGCCAGCAGCAGGGACTTACGCACAGATACGCAGTATTTT.

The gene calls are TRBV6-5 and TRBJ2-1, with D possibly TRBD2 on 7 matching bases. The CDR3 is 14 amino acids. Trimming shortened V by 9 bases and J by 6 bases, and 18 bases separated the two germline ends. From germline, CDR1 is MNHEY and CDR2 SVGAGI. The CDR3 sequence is CASWRGGLGNEQFF. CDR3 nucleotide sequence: TGTGCCAGTTGGAGGGGGGGGCTTGGCAATGAGCAGTTCTTC.

CDR3 DNA sequence: TGTGCCAGCAGCTTAGATGCGGGAGGGAACACCGGGGAGCTGTTTTTT. Translated, it gives CASSLDAGGNTGELFF. The chain employs TRBV11-3 and TRBJ2-2, with 8 bases aligning to TRBD2. This CDR3 is built from 16 residues. The germline CDR1 and CDR2 sequences are SGHNT and YENEEA. The V segment lost 0 bases and the J segment 1 base; nucleotides outside the gene matches: 1.

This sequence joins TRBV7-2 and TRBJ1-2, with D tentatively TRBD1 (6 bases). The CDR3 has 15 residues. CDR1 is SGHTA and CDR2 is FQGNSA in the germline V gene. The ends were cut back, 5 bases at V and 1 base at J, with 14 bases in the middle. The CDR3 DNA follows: TGTGCCAGCAGCCCAAGGACAGCTAATAACTATGGCTACACCTTC. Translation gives CASSPRTANNYGYTF.

DNA for the CDR3: TGTGCCAGCAGCCTTGGGACAGGATTAGCGGGAGGGCCGACAGATACGCAGTATTTT. The encoded protein is CASSLGTGLAGGPTDTQYF. V usage is TRBV28 and J usage is TRBJ2-3; 11 positions agree with TRBD2. V lost 6 bases and J lost 3; bases outside the gene matches: 17. This CDR3 contains 19 residues. Germline loops: CDR1 MDHEN, CDR2 SYDVKM.

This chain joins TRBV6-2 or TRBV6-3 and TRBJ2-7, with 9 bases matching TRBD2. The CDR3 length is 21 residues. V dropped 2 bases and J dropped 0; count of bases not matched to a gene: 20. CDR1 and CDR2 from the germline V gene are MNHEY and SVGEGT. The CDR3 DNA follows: TGTGCCAGCAGTTACCTATCGAAGCGGGGGGTGGCCGCGGATCACTCCTACGAGCAGTACTTC. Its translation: CASSYLSKRGVAADHSYEQYF.

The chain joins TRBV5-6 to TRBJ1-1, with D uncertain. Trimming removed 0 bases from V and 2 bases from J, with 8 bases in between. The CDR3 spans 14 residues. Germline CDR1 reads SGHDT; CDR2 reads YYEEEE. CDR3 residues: CASSLVSGNTEAFF. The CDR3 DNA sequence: TGTGCCAGCAGCTTGGTTAGCGGAAACACTGAAGCTTTCTTT.

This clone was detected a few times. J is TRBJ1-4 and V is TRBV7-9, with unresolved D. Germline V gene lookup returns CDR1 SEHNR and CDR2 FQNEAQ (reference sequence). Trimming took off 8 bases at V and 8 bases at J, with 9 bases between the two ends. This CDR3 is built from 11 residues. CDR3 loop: CASVVQEKLFF. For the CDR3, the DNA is TGTGCCAGCGTCGTGCAGGAAAAACTGTTTTTT.